This passage covers 22 T cell receptor beta chains from one sample sequenced in a study of T cell repertoires in ileal Crohn's disease. Clones were sequenced by immunoSEQ multiplex PCR, and TCRdb holds only the in-frame ones, with some missing. The profile covers roughly 5,800 clones, with approximately 80% appearing a single time and about 40% taken by the ten largest. Sample time point: inflamed ileum from the surgical specimen. Sequencing used ileal tissue. The receptors were gathered from an adult with Crohn's disease.

The genes are TRBV9 and TRBJ2-5; D is unclear. The CDR3 has 14 residues. Between the trimmed V and J ends, which lost 1 base and 0 bases, there was a span of 7 bases. Germline assignment: CDR1 SGDLS and CDR2 YYNGEE. CDR3 sequence: CASSVSRNQETQYF. CDR3 sequence (DNA): TGTGCCAGCAGCGTATCCAGGAACCAAGAGACCCAGTACTTC.

CDR3 in amino acids: CASSQEYVTYEQYF. As DNA, the CDR3 is TGCGCCAGCAGCCAAGAGTACGTAACCTACGAGCAGTACTTC. The genes are TRBV4-1 and TRBJ2-7; D gene unclear. The V gene lost 0 bases and the J gene lost 2 bases, with 8 bases spanning the gap. Germline loops: CDR1 MGHRA, CDR2 YSYEKL. The CDR3 extends over 14 amino acids.

This clone was seen only once. The genes are TRBV11-2 and TRBJ1-3, with 8 bases identical to TRBD1. This CDR3 contains 17 residues. The germline V gene encodes CDR1 SGHAT and CDR2 FQNNGV. Unmatched junction bases numbered 9, after V lost 5 bases and J lost 0 bases. CDR3 nucleotide sequence: TGTGCCAGCAGCCCACTACAGGGGGTAGGCTCTGGAAACACCATATATTTT. Amino acids: CASSPLQGVGSGNTIYF.

The rearrangement uses TRBV5-1 and TRBJ2-1; TRBD1 matches at 10 bases. With 4 bases clipped from V and 4 bases from J, the junction kept 5 bases outside the gene matches. The CDR3 loop spans 15 amino acids. From germline, CDR1 is SGHRS and CDR2 YFSETQ. The CDR3 DNA is TGCGCCAGCAGCCGGACAGGGGGAGCTTACAATGAGCAGTTCTTC. Residues: CASSRTGGAYNEQFF.

The genes are TRBV18 and TRBJ2-1; the match to TRBD1 covers 7 bases. The CDR3 spans 16 residues. Looked up from germline, CDR1 is KGHSH and CDR2 is LQKENI. V gave up 0 bases and J gave up 4 bases; unmatched junction bases: 6. The CDR3 nucleotides read TGTGCCAGCTCACCACCGACAGGGTCGTCTTACAATGAGCAGTTCTTC. It translates to CASSPPTGSSYNEQFF.

The chain carries TRBV9 and TRBJ1-1; D gene ambiguous. There are 13 residues in the CDR3. Trimming shortened V by 3 bases and J by 8 bases, and 14 bases separated the two germline ends. Germline V gene lookup returns CDR1 SGDLS and CDR2 YYNGEE. The CDR3 DNA reads TGTGCCAGCAGCGCAGGCCCCTCGGGCGAAGCTTTCTTT. It codes for CASSAGPSGEAFF.

The V gene is TRBV7-9, the J gene TRBJ2-7, with TRBD1 identical over 9 bases. Germline loops: CDR1 SEHNR, CDR2 FQNEAQ (reference sequence). The CDR3 sequence is 16 residues long. Trimming took 4 bases from V and 2 from J; bases not matched to a gene: 9. DNA of the CDR3: TGTGCCAGCAGCTCACGCGGGACAGGGAGTCCCTACGAGCAGTACTTC. It is translated as CASSSRGTGSPYEQYF.

This chain connects TRBV6-1 to TRBJ2-6; 9 bases are a match to TRBD1. CDR3 length: 15 residues. The V gene end was trimmed by 6 bases and the J gene end by 0 bases; junction bases not matched to a gene: 0. CDR1 and CDR2 (germline): MNHNS, SASEGT. The CDR3: CASRTGGSGANVLTF. Here the CDR3 DNA reads TGTGCCAGCAGGACAGGGGGCTCTGGGGCCAACGTCCTGACTTTC.

This clone was counted between two and nine times. V is TRBV5-1 and J is TRBJ1-6, with unresolved D. CDR1 SGHRS and CDR2 YFSETQ come from the germline V gene. The length of the CDR3 is 14 residues. V was pared by 4 bases and J by 7 bases, with 12 bases between. The CDR3: CASSPDRMNSPLHF. The CDR3 bases are TGCGCCAGCAGCCCGGACCGAATGAATTCACCCCTCCACTTT. The full variable domain, rest sourced from reference TRBV5-1 and TRBJ1-6, is KAGVTQTPRYLIKTRGQQVTLSCSPISGHRSVSWYQQTPGQGLQFLFEYFSETQRNKGNFPGRFSGRQFSNSRSEMNVSTLELGDSALYLCASSPDRMNSPLHFGNGTRLTVT.

This clone has more than one count but fewer than ten. The chain recombines TRBV5-6 with TRBJ1-4; D gene uncertain. The germline V gene has CDR1 SGHDT and CDR2 YYEEEE. V dropped 3 bases and J dropped 8 bases, with 8 bases sitting between them. CDR3 length equals 12 residues. The CDR3 reads CASSSAAEKLFF. The DNA of the CDR3 is TGTGCCAGCAGCTCGGCCGCCGAAAAACTGTTTTTT.

The chain links TRBV7-2 to TRBJ1-6; no firm D call. Germline V gene lookup returns CDR1 SGHTA and CDR2 FQGNSA. Trimming took off 1 base at V and 8 bases at J, with 9 bases between the two ends. This CDR3 has 14 residues. CDR3 protein: CASSLGTPYSPLHF. CDR3 nucleotides: TGTGCCAGCAGCTTAGGTACACCTTATTCACCCCTCCACTTT.

The CDR3 loop reads CASSLGGWGHYEQFF. As DNA, the CDR3 is TGTGCCAGCAGCTTAGGGGGGTGGGGTCACTATGAGCAGTTCTTC. This chain joins TRBV7-2 and TRBJ2-1; D possibly matches TRBD1 or TRBD2 (5 bases each). Trimming took off 1 base at V and 8 bases at J, with 15 bases between the two ends. This CDR3 contains 15 residues. Germline assignment: CDR1 SGHTA and CDR2 FQGNSA.

The chain links TRBV18 to TRBJ1-1, with TRBD1 as a possible D gene (5 bases). This CDR3 is 14 amino acids long. V was trimmed by 5 bases and J by 0 bases, leaving 10 bases between them. Germline CDR1 reads KGHSH; CDR2 reads LQKENI. CDR3 nucleotides: TGTGCCAGCTCAGGGCAGGGCGTGAACACTGAAGCTTTCTTT. Its translation: CASSGQGVNTEAFF.

The chain couples TRBV6-4 to TRBJ2-1, with TRBD2 matching 14 bases. Germline CDR1 MRHNA, CDR2 SNTAGT. This CDR3 contains 14 residues. Trimming took 5 bases from V and 7 from J; bases not matched to a gene: 1. The CDR3 loop reads CASSRLAGGNEQFF. CDR3 bases: TGTGCCAGCAGTAGACTAGCGGGGGGGAATGAGCAGTTCTTC.

The V and J genes are TRBV7-6 and TRBJ2-5, with D hard to call. V gave up 2 bases and J gave up 5 bases, with 9 bases separating them. Looked up from germline, CDR1 is SGHVS and CDR2 is FNYEAQ. CDR3 length equals 13 residues. The CDR3 nucleotides read TGTGCCAGCAGCTTAACAGCGAAGGAGACCCAGTACTTC. It translates to CASSLTAKETQYF.

A word on this clone: The DNA is left out, because the CDR3 cannot be placed on it with certainty; the CDR3 is given as TCRdb lists it. The chain joins TRBV10-3 to TRBJ2-3; TRBD2, the table's D call, was not compared with the DNA. The length of the CDR3 is 17 amino acids, counting both ends. In germline, CDR1 is ENHRY, CDR2 SYGVKD. The CDR3 sequence is CAISDFRGAVLTDTQYF.

V gene TRBV2 combines with J gene TRBJ2-3; no definite D call. V lost 8 bases and J lost 2, with 5 bases in between. Germline V gene lookup returns CDR1 SNHLY and CDR2 FYNNEI. The CDR3 extends over 11 amino acids. DNA of the CDR3: TGTGCCAGCTGGGTCACAGATACGCAGTATTTT. Translation: CASWVTDTQYF.

A word on this clone: This sample includes further DNA sequences coding for the same CDR3. V gene TRBV7-2 combines with J gene TRBJ2-7, with no clear D. Germline V gene lookup returns CDR1 SGHTA and CDR2 FQGNSA. The CDR3 is made up of 13 amino acids. Trimming stripped 1 base from V and 4 bases from J, with 8 bases between. CDR3 sequence (DNA): TGTGCCAGCAGCTTAGAGGTGGGTTACGAGCAGTACTTC. Translating gives CASSLEVGYEQYF.

The chain combines TRBV7-2 with TRBJ2-3; 14 positions match TRBD2. V lost 5 bases to trimming and J lost 4 bases; unmatched junction nucleotides: 11. The CDR3 extends over 18 amino acids. CDR1 is SGHTA, CDR2 FQGNSA, per germline. For the CDR3, the DNA is TGTGCCAGCAGCCTAAAGACTAGCGGGGGGGCCGTCGCAGATACGCAGTATTTT. It is translated as CASSLKTSGGAVADTQYF.

This sequence joins TRBV18 and TRBJ2-3; D gene ambiguous. The CDR3 runs to 12 residues. The germline V gene encodes CDR1 KGHSH and CDR2 LQKENI. Trimming removed 2 bases from V and 6 bases from J, with 6 bases in between. CDR3: CASSPIGDTQYF. CDR3 bases: TGTGCCAGCTCACCAATTGGTGATACGCAGTATTTT.

The rearrangement links TRBV2 to TRBJ1-2; maybe TRBD1 (6 bases). In germline, CDR1 is SNHLY, CDR2 FYNNEI. V lost 6 bases to trimming and J lost 0 bases, with 14 bases between them. The CDR3 loop spans 15 amino acids. CDR3 in DNA: TGTGCCAGCAGCGGAACAGGGTTAGCTAACTATGGCTACACCTTC. Translation gives CASSGTGLANYGYTF.

The J gene is TRBJ2-7, the V gene TRBV4-1, with D tentatively TRBD2 (5 bases). Per germline, CDR1 MGHRA and CDR2 YSYEKL. With 4 bases removed from V and 3 bases from J, the gap between germline ends came to 10 bases. The CDR3 is 13 amino acids. The DNA for the CDR3 is TGCGCCAGCAGCCTGGCTAGCAGCTACGAGCAGTACTTC. This gives the protein CASSLASSYEQYF.